This T cell receptor beta chain comes out of a study of beta chain features in type 1 diabetes. Notes on the study in general: Shortening that was moderate but significant affected the TCRB CDR3s of Type 1 diabetes patients in all four CD4+ subsets. When cDNA is sequenced, cells with high TCR expression could be over-represented.

In this sample, this clone turned up a few times. Its antigen is not identified. What was sequenced were expressed TCRB transcripts, since all of the isolated RNA had been reverse transcribed. Naive, central memory and regulatory T cell samples produced a mean of approximately 4 million reads. Data came from immunoSEQ multiplex PCR; TCRdb stores just in-frame clones and leaves some out. The sample has some 640,000 clones, around an eighth seen once. Sorted CD4+ subsets: naive, central memory, regulatory, stem cell-like memory (CD45RO/CCR7/CD25/CD127/CD95/CD27 panel). Purity of each sorted population was above 98%. Germline-derived CDR1 and CDR2 are SNHLY and FYNNEI. The CDR3 extends over 13 amino acids. The V gene end was trimmed by 11 bases and the J gene end by 8 bases; junction bases not matched to a gene: 8.

The chain employs TRBV2 and TRBJ1-4; 10 positions agree with TRBD1. Input material: naive CD4+ T cells from blood. The receptor's source is a man younger than 30 with type 1 diabetes. CDR3 loop: CASQGTGEEKLFF. The CDR3 region has the DNA TGTGCCTCCCAGGGGACAGGGGAGGAAAAACTGTTTTTT.